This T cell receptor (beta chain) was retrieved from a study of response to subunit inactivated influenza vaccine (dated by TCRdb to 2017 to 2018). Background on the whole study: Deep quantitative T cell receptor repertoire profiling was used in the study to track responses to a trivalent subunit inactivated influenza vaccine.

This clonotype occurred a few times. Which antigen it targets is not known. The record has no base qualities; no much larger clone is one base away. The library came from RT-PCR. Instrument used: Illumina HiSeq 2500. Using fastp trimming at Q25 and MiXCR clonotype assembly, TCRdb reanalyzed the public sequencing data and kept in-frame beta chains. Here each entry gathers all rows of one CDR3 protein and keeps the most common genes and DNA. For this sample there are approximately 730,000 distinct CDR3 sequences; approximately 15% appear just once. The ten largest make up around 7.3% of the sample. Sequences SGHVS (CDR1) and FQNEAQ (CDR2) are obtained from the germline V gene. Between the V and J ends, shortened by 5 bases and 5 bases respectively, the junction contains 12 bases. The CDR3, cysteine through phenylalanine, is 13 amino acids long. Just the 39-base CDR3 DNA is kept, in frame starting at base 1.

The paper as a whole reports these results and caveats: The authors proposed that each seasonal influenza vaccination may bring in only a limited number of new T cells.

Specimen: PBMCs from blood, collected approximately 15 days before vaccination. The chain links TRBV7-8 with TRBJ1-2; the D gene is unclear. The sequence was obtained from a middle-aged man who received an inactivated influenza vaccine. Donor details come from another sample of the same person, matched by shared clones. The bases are TGTGCCAGCAGCCCCGAATTTGTTTATGGCTACACCTTC. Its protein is CASSPEFVYGYTF.